What follows are 5 T cell receptor beta chains derived from one specimen sequenced in a study of shared clonotypes between healthy human individuals. Clones were sequenced by immunoSEQ multiplex PCR, and TCRdb holds only the in-frame ones, with some missing. The data show roughly 2.5 million clones, just over 90% seen once. Sequencing was performed on naive CD4+ T cells sorted from blood. Described subset: CD45RA+ positively selected. Source of these receptors: a young man in good health.

The genes are TRBV6-5 and TRBJ1-2; the match to TRBD1 covers 9 bases. The CDR3 contains 13 residues. V gave up 6 bases and J gave up 8 bases; unmatched junction bases: 7. CDR1 is MNHEY, CDR2 SVGAGI, per germline. In nucleotides, the CDR3 is TGTGCCAGCAGCTACAGGACAGGGGACGGCTACACCTTC. Translated: CASSYRTGDGYTF.

This sequence joins TRBV10-3 and TRBJ2-1, with 9 bases aligning to TRBD2. Germline V lookup: CDR1 ENHRY, CDR2 SYGVKD. With 4 bases clipped from V and 8 bases from J, the junction kept 9 bases outside the gene matches. This CDR3 has 15 amino acids. The CDR3 sequence: CAISASGAVPDEQFF. The CDR3 coding sequence is TGTGCCATCAGTGCTAGCGGGGCCGTGCCTGATGAGCAGTTCTTC.

This chain uses TRBV19 with TRBJ2-3; 8 nucleotides line up with TRBD2. V shed 7 bases, J shed 0 bases, and the junction held 6 bases outside the gene matches. The CDR3 is 15 residues long. Germline values: CDR1 LNHDA, CDR2 SQIVND (reference sequence). Written as DNA, the CDR3 is TGTGCCAGTACGGGGGGGATAACCAGCACAGATACGCAGTATTTT. Its translation is CASTGGITSTDTQYF.

This clone is a singleton in its sample. The J gene is TRBJ2-3, the V gene TRBV9, with D possibly matching TRBD2 (6 bases). Germline V CDR1 and CDR2: SGDLS, YYNGEE. CDR3 length: 14 amino acids. V was trimmed by 2 bases and J by 4 bases, leaving 11 bases between them. Here the CDR3 reads CASSVWRESDTQYF. As DNA, the CDR3 is TGTGCCAGCAGCGTTTGGAGGGAATCAGATACGCAGTATTTT.

The chain employs TRBV28 and TRBJ1-1; TRBD1 matches at 8 bases. The CDR3 contains 15 residues. The germline V gene encodes CDR1 MDHEN and CDR2 SYDVKM. Unmatched junction bases numbered 9, after V lost 5 bases and J lost 4 bases. CDR3: CASSPDRGRTTEAFF. The CDR3 DNA reads TGTGCCAGCAGTCCAGACAGGGGCCGTACCACTGAAGCTTTCTTT.